These 30 T cell receptor beta chains were sequenced from one sample in a study of T cell repertoires in cytomegalovirus infection. Each CDR3 protein gets one entry after TCRdb re-called the reads with MiXCR. The data show about 700,000 distinct CDR3 sequences, with roughly a third seen just once and 18% held by the top ten. Their specific antigens are unknown. The source material was cultured PBMCs, sampled from culture after CMV antigen stimulation. The receptors come from a human donor in good health (CMV status not recorded). Some clones in this sample may be carry-over from other donors' samples.

This chain uses TRBV23-1 with TRBJ1-6; a possible D gene is TRBD1 (6 bases). TRBV23-1 is noted as an ORF with a role that remains uncertain. Trimming cost V 0 bases and J 5 bases, with 11 bases left between them. CDR3 length: 16 amino acids. The CDR3 DNA sequence: TGCGCCAGCAGTCAATCATGGGGGCCCCATAATTCACCCCTCCACTTT. Translated: CASSQSWGPHNSPLHF.

Only a few counts were recorded for this clonotype. The genes are TRBV27 and TRBJ1-4; unclear D gene. Looked up from germline, CDR1 is MNHEY and CDR2 is SMNVEV (reference sequence). V was clipped by 3 bases and J by 4 bases, with 12 bases between them. The CDR3 runs to 15 residues. The DNA for the CDR3 is TGTGCCAGCAGTTTCTACGCCAGCGGTAATGAAAAACTGTTTTTT. Translation gives CASSFYASGNEKLFF.

The table lists this clonotype with a few counts. The V and J genes are TRBV7-2 and TRBJ2-1; D perhaps matches TRBD2 (6 bases). CDR1 and CDR2 (germline): SGHTA, FQGNSA. The V end was cut by 4 bases, the J end by 5 bases, with 9 bases between. The CDR3 covers 13 residues. CDR3 DNA sequence: TGTGCCAGCAGCTCGGACTATCACAATGAGCAGTTCTTC. Translating gives CASSSDYHNEQFF.

This chain links TRBV18 with TRBJ2-2; D assignment may be TRBD1 or TRBD2 (5 bases each). CDR3 length: 17 amino acids. V dropped 6 bases and J dropped 7 bases, with 24 bases sitting between them. CDR1 and CDR2 (germline): KGHSH, LQKENI. CDR3 protein: CASSGDRWQASSGELFF. CDR3 nucleotide sequence: TGTGCCAGCTCTGGGGACCGGTGGCAGGCAAGCAGCGGGGAGCTGTTTTTT.

The J gene is TRBJ2-6, the V gene TRBV11-1, with 8 positions matching TRBD2. The germline CDR1 and CDR2 sequences are SGHAT and FQDESV (reference sequence). The junction had 0 bases not matched to a gene; V was cut back by 5 bases and J by 0 bases. This CDR3 has 15 amino acids. CDR3 loop: CASSREGSGANVLTF. The DNA for the CDR3 is TGTGCCAGCAGCCGGGAGGGCTCTGGGGCCAACGTCCTGACTTTC.

Only a few counts were recorded for this clonotype. V usage is TRBV2 and J usage is TRBJ2-1; TRBD2 might be the D (6 bases). The length of the CDR3 is 15 residues. CDR1 and CDR2 (germline): SNHLY, FYNNEI. Trimming stripped 2 bases from V and 6 bases from J, with 14 bases between. The CDR3 DNA sequence: TGTGCCAGCAGTGAACGGGAGCATAGAGTCAATGAGCAGTTCTTC. The encoded protein is CASSEREHRVNEQFF.

The chain uses TRBV10-3 and TRBJ2-3, with 12 bases lining up with TRBD2. The length of the CDR3 is 16 residues. The germline V gene has CDR1 ENHRY and CDR2 SYGVKD. Trimming cost V 6 bases and J 1 base; bases outside gene matches: 5. The CDR3 reads CAISATSGGGTDTQYF. The CDR3 nucleotides are TGTGCCATCAGCGCGACTAGCGGGGGAGGCACAGATACGCAGTATTTT.

This clonotype was seen a handful of times. The chain joins TRBV6-2 or TRBV6-3 to TRBJ2-1; 10 nucleotides match TRBD2. Unmatched junction bases numbered 11, after V lost 7 bases and J lost 5 bases. The CDR3 sequence is 16 residues long. The V gene's germline CDR1 is MNHEY and CDR2 SVGEGT. In nucleotides, the CDR3 is TGTGCCAGCAACGGGCGACTAGCGGGCCTCAACAATGAGCAGTTCTTC. It translates to CASNGRLAGLNNEQFF.

The chain couples TRBV4-1 to TRBJ2-1; D remains ambiguous. This CDR3 region has 12 residues. Trimming pared 0 bases from V and 7 bases from J, leaving 4 bases between. Germline loops: CDR1 MGHRA, CDR2 YSYEKL. The CDR3 loop reads CASSQDRNEQFF. The DNA of the CDR3 is TGCGCCAGCAGCCAAGATAGGAATGAGCAGTTCTTC.

There are a few counts of this clonotype. The chain recombines TRBV20-1 with TRBJ2-7; a weak D match, TRBD2 (6 bases). Looked up from germline, CDR1 is DFQATT and CDR2 is SNEGSKA (reference sequence). This CDR3 has 13 residues. Deletions cut 3 bases from V and 0 bases from J, with 9 bases between. The CDR3 loop is CSASRTTSYEQYF. CDR3 in DNA: TGCAGTGCTAGCCGGACTACCTCCTACGAGCAGTACTTC.

V and J are TRBV6-1 and TRBJ2-1; D possibly uses TRBD1 or TRBD2 (6 bases each). Germline V gene data show CDR1 as MNHNS and CDR2 as SASEGT. The CDR3 is 14 residues long. Deletions cut 4 bases from V and 8 bases from J, with 15 bases between. The CDR3 DNA sequence: TGTGCCAGCAGTGCCCCGACAGGCGGGGATGAGCAGTTCTTC. Translation: CASSAPTGGDEQFF.

The sample holds a few counts of this clonotype. Here the CDR3 DNA reads TGCGCCAGCAGCTTAAATACGGGGGGCCAAGAGACCCAGTACTTC. Residues: CASSLNTGGQETQYF. The chain recombines TRBV5-1 with TRBJ2-5; 7 bases match TRBD2. V was pared by 2 bases and J by 1 base, with 5 bases of the junction left unmatched. Germline CDR1 and CDR2: SGHRS and YFSETQ. The CDR3 length is 15 residues.

This clonotype was recorded a few times. The V call is TRBV7-8, the J call TRBJ1-5; a possible D gene is TRBD1 (5 bases). This CDR3 is 16 amino acids long. CDR1 and CDR2 (germline): SGHVS, FQNEAQ. Trimming took off 5 bases at V and 3 bases at J, with 17 bases between the two ends. For the CDR3, the DNA is TGTGCCAGCAGCCCCCACCGGGACCCCTACAATCAGCCCCAGCATTTT. It codes for CASSPHRDPYNQPQHF.

The rearrangement joins TRBV20-1 to TRBJ2-1, with TRBD2 identical over 8 bases. Germline values: CDR1 DFQATT, CDR2 SNEGSKA (reference sequence). The CDR3 totals 15 residues. V lost 1 base to trimming and J lost 4 bases; unmatched junction nucleotides: 6. Here the CDR3 DNA reads TGCAGTGCTAGAGTAGGTACTAGCGGTTACAATGAGCAGTTCTTC. Translation gives CSARVGTSGYNEQFF.

J is TRBJ2-3 and V is TRBV20-1, with 7 bases matching TRBD2. Germline loops: CDR1 DFQATT, CDR2 SNEGSKA (reference sequence). CDR3 length: 17 residues. V lost 3 bases and J lost 1; bases outside the gene matches: 13. The chain's CDR3 is CSASRPGLLRGTDTQYF. CDR3 sequence (DNA): TGCAGTGCTAGCAGACCGGGACTACTTAGGGGCACAGATACGCAGTATTTT.

Many counts were recorded for this clonotype. This chain joins TRBV7-2 and TRBJ2-7; D is perhaps TRBD2 (5 bases). V was cut by 5 bases and J by 0 bases, with 11 bases left in between. The CDR3 covers 14 residues. Germline V gene lookup returns CDR1 SGHTA and CDR2 FQGNSA. The CDR3 DNA reads TGTGCCAGCAGCCCGAGCGGAACCTCCTACGAGCAGTACTTC. It translates to CASSPSGTSYEQYF.

The chain couples TRBV19 to TRBJ1-1; no clear D gene. The CDR3 has 15 residues. V lost 2 bases and J 5 bases, leaving 15 bases between the germline ends. The germline V gene encodes CDR1 LNHDA and CDR2 SQIVND (reference sequence). CDR3 sequence (DNA): TGTGCCAGTAGTATAAACTTGGGGTCGGGGACTGAAGCTTTCTTT. Residues: CASSINLGSGTEAFF.

The chain links TRBV15 to TRBJ2-1; 12 nucleotides match TRBD2. V gave up 2 bases and J gave up 3 bases; unmatched junction bases: 2. This CDR3 is 16 amino acids long. Germline V gene sequence: CDR1 LNHNV, CDR2 YYDKDF (reference sequence). The CDR3 sequence: CATSRPSGRDYNEQFF. The DNA for the CDR3 is TGTGCCACCAGCAGACCTAGCGGGAGGGACTACAATGAGCAGTTCTTC.

V is TRBV6-2 or TRBV6-3 and J is TRBJ2-7; 14 bases agree with TRBD2. Trimming cost V 6 bases and J 0 bases; bases outside gene matches: 7. This CDR3 region has 17 residues. Germline values: CDR1 MNHEY, CDR2 SVGEGT. CDR3 loop: CASRRPGLAGDSYEQYF. CDR3 bases: TGTGCCAGCAGGCGGCCGGGACTAGCGGGGGACTCCTACGAGCAGTACTTC.

This clonotype was counted between two and nine times. This rearrangement joins TRBV7-2 to TRBJ1-1; D possibly corresponds to TRBD1 (5 bases). Trimming cost V 6 bases and J 5 bases, with 22 bases left between them. CDR3 length: 16 amino acids. Germline V gene lookup returns CDR1 SGHTA and CDR2 FQGNSA. The CDR3 coding sequence is TGTGCCAGCAGGCTCCAGCCTGGGGGTATGGGAACTGAAGCTTTCTTT. Its protein product is CASRLQPGGMGTEAFF.

This clonotype was counted ten times or more. J is TRBJ2-7 and V is TRBV7-2; the D gene is possibly TRBD2 (6 bases). The germline V and J ends were trimmed by 5 bases and 0 bases, with 17 bases remaining between them. The CDR3 consists of 16 residues. Germline V gives CDR1 SGHTA, CDR2 FQGNSA. In nucleotides, the CDR3 is TGTGCCAGCAGCCGCGAGGGACTCCCGAACTCCTACGAGCAGTACTTC. This encodes CASSREGLPNSYEQYF.

This chain connects TRBV12-3 or TRBV12-4 to TRBJ2-3; D is uncertain. This CDR3 spans 13 amino acids. Between the trimmed V and J ends, which lost 7 bases and 4 bases, there was a span of 12 bases. In nucleotides, the CDR3 is TGTGCCAGCACTGGTAGGGCCGCAGATACGCAGTATTTT. It is translated as CASTGRAADTQYF.

In nucleotides, the CDR3 is TGTGCCAGTAGTACCATCCCGGGGTCTGGCTACACCTTC. Amino acids: CASSTIPGSGYTF. J is TRBJ1-2 and V is TRBV19, with no clear D. The CDR3 covers 13 residues. Germline values: CDR1 LNHDA, CDR2 SQIVND (reference sequence). Trimming left V 4 bases short and J 7 bases short, with 13 bases between.

This chain joins TRBV10-3 and TRBJ2-7; 10 nucleotides line up with TRBD1. V lost 7 bases to trimming and J lost 4 bases; unmatched junction nucleotides: 4. The CDR3 runs 13 residues. CDR1 and CDR2 (germline): ENHRY, SYGVKD. The CDR3 loop reads CAIKGQGKYEQYF. DNA of the CDR3: TGTGCCATCAAGGGACAGGGGAAATACGAGCAGTACTTC.

The chain uses TRBV12-3 or TRBV12-4 and TRBJ2-5, with D possibly TRBD2 on 5 matching bases. The CDR3 contains 12 residues. Trimming cost V 9 bases and J 0 bases, with 8 bases left between them. The CDR3 loop reads CASKRNQETQYF. The CDR3 DNA is TGTGCCAGTAAGCGGAACCAAGAGACCCAGTACTTC.

This clonotype was picked up a small number of times. The chain links TRBV20-1 to TRBJ2-7, with a possible D match to TRBD1 (5 bases). The CDR3 length is 13 residues. CDR1 is DFQATT and CDR2 is SNEGSKA in the germline V gene (reference sequence). With 2 bases removed from V and 6 bases from J, the gap between germline ends came to 14 bases. The CDR3 spells CSARSTGHGEQYF. In DNA, the CDR3 is TGCAGTGCTAGATCCACAGGTCATGGCGAGCAGTACTTC.

This clonotype has a handful of counts. This chain connects TRBV6-1 to TRBJ2-7; 7 bases agree with TRBD1. Germline CDR1 and CDR2: MNHNS and SASEGT. The ends lost 7 bases at V and 2 bases at J; junction bases unmatched: 11. This CDR3 region has 15 residues. In DNA, the CDR3 is TGTGCCAGCACCGTTGGGACAGTCAGTCCCTACGAGCAGTACTTC. This gives the protein CASTVGTVSPYEQYF.

This clonotype was seen a few times. The chain combines TRBV6-1 with TRBJ1-3; TRBD1 is a possible D gene (5 bases). The CDR3 is 14 residues long. CDR1 and CDR2 from the germline V gene are MNHNS and SASEGT. V was clipped by 7 bases and J by 4 bases, with 14 bases between them. This chain's CDR3 is CASTQRGSGNTIYF. In nucleotides, the CDR3 is TGTGCCAGCACCCAAAGGGGATCCGGAAACACCATATATTTT.

This clonotype was seen many times. The genes are TRBV28 and TRBJ1-2; perhaps TRBD1 as D (6 bases). CDR1 and CDR2 (germline): MDHEN, SYDVKM. The CDR3 loop spans 12 amino acids. Deletions cut 6 bases from V and 8 bases from J, with 13 bases between. The CDR3 coding sequence is TGTGCCAGCAGCCTAGGGGGGGCAGGCTACACCTTC. Its protein is CASSLGGAGYTF.

The chain is built from TRBV15 and TRBJ1-1; D unclear. The V gene lost 3 bases and the J gene lost 1 base, with 9 bases spanning the gap. Germline-derived CDR1 and CDR2 are LNHNV and YYDKDF (reference sequence). The CDR3 sequence is 14 residues long. CDR3 bases: TGTGCCACCAGCAGCCGATTAGGGAACACTGAAGCTTTCTTT. Encoded protein: CATSSRLGNTEAFF.